What follows describes a single TCR beta chain. The CDR3 is made up of 15 amino acids. The germline CDR1 and CDR2 sequences are PRHDT and FYEKMQ (reference sequence). V lost 6 bases, J lost 3 bases, and 5 bases stayed unmatched. This sample was included in a study of blood T cell repertoires in COVID-19. Study-level background: The cDNA or gDNA used as material had been derived from T cells, B-cell-depleted T cells, or PBMCs.

It was during active infection that Seattle patients were enrolled and then longitudinally followed. This table comes from immunoSEQ multiplex PCR, and its TCRdb copy is limited to in-frame clones, with some not included. The data show roughly 150,000 clones, about four fifths seen once. The sample comprised peripheral blood. The rearrangement links TRBV13 to TRBJ2-7, with 13 bases aligning to TRBD2. This TCR came from a woman aged 55-70 years with COVID-19, enrolled during active disease. The CDR3, as DNA: TGTGCCAGCAGACTAGGACTAGCGGGAGACTACGAGCAGTACTTC. It specifies CASRLGLAGDYEQYF.